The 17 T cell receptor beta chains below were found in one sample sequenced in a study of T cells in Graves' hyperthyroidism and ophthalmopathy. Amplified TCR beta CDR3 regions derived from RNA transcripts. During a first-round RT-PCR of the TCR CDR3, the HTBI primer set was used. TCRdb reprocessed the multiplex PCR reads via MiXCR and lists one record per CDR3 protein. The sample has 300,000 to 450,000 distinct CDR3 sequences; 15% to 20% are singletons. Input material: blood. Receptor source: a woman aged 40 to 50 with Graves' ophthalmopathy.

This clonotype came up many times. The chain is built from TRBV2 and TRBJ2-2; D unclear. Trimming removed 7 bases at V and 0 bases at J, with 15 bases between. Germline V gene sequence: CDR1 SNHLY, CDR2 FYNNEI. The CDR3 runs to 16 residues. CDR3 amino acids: CASIPDRSPNTGELFF. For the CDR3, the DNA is TGTGCCAGCATTCCGGATCGCTCACCGAACACCGGGGAGCTGTTTTTT.

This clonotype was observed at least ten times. In nucleotides, the CDR3 is TGTGCCAGCTCCGGGACTAGCGGGAGAGCTCCGGGGGATGAGCAGTTCTTC. This codes for CASSGTSGRAPGDEQFF. This rearrangement joins TRBV6-1 to TRBJ2-1, with TRBD2 matching 14 bases. V lost 8 bases, J lost 8 bases, and 14 bases stayed unmatched. Germline V gene lookup returns CDR1 MNHNS and CDR2 SASEGT. This CDR3 spans 17 amino acids.

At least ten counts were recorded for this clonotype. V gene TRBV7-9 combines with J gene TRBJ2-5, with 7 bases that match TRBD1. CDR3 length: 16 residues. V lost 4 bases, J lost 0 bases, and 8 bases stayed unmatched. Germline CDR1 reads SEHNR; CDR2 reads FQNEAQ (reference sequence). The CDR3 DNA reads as TGTGCCAGCAGCTCCACAGGGGATAGGGACCAAGAGACCCAGTACTTC. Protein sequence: CASSSTGDRDQETQYF.

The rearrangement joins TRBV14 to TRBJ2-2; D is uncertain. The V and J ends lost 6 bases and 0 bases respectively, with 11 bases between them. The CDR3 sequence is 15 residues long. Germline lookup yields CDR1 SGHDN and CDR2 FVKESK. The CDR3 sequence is CASSQPLPNTGELFF. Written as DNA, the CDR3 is TGTGCCAGCAGTCAACCGCTCCCGAACACCGGGGAGCTGTTTTTT.

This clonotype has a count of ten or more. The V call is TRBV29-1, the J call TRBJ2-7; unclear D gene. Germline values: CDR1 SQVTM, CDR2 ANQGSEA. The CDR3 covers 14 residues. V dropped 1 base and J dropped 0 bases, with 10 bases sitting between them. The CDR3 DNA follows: TGCAGCGTTGAAGTAACGGGCGGCTCCTACGAGCAGTACTTC. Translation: CSVEVTGGSYEQYF.

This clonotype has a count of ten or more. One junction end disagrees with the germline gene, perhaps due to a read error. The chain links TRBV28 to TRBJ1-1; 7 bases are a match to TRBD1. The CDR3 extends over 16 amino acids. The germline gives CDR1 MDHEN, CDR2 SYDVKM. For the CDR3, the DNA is TGTGCCAGCGGTTTACTCCGACAGGGATACAACACTGAAGCTTTCTTT. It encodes CASGLLRQGYNTEAFF.

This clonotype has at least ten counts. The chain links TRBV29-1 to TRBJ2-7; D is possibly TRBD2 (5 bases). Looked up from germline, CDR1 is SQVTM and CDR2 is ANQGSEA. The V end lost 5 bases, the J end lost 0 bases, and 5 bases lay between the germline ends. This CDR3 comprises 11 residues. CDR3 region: CSVRDSYEQYF. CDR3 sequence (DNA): TGCAGCGTTCGGGACTCCTACGAGCAGTACTTC.

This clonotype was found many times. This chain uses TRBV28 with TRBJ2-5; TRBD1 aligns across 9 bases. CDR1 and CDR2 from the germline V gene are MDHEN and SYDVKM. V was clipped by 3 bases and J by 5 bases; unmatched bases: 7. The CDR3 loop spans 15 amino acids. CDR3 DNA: TGTGCCAGCAGTTTGGGACAGGGTAGGAGGGAGACCCAGTACTTC. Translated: CASSLGQGRRETQYF.

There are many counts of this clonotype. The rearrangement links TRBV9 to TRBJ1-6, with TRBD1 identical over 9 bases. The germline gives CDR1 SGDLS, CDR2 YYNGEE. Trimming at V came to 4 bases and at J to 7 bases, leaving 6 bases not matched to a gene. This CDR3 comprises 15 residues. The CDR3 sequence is CASSLWDRDNSPLHF. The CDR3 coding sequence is TGTGCCAGCAGCCTTTGGGACAGGGACAATTCACCCCTCCACTTT.

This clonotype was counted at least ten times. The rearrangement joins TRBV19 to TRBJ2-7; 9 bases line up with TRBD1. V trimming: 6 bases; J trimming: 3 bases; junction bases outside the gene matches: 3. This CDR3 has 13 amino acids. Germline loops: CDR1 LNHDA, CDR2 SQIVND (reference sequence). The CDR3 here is CASRGQGFYEQYF. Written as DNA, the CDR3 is TGTGCCAGTAGGGGACAGGGATTCTACGAGCAGTACTTC.

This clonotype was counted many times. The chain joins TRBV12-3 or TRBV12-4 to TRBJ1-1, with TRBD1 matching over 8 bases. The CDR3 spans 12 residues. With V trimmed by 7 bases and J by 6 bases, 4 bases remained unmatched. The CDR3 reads CASNQQGAEAFF. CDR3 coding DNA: TGTGCCAGCAACCAACAGGGGGCTGAAGCTTTCTTT.

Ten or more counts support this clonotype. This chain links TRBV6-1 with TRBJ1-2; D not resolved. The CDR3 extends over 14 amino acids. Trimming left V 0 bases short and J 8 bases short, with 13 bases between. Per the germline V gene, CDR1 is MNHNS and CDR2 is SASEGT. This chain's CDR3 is CASSEAYSVRGYTF. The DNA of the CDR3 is TGTGCCAGCAGTGAAGCGTACTCGGTCAGGGGCTACACCTTC.

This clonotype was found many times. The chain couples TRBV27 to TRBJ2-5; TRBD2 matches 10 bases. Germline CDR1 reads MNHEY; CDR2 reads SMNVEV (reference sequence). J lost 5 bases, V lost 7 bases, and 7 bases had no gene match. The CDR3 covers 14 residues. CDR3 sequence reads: CASTSGRAGETQYF. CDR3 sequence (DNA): TGTGCCAGCACCAGCGGGAGGGCCGGGGAGACCCAGTACTTC.

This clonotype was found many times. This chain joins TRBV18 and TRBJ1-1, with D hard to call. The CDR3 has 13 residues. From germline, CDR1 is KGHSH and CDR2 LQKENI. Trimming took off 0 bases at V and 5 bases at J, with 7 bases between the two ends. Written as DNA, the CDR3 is TGTGCCAGCTCACCACCGGCTTTGACTGAAGCTTTCTTT. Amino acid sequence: CASSPPALTEAFF.

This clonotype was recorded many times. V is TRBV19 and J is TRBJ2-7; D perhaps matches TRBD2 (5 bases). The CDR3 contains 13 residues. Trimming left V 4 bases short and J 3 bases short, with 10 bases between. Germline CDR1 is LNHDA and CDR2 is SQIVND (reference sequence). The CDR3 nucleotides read TGTGCCAGTAGTAGTCGGGATGACTACGAGCAGTACTTC. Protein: CASSSRDDYEQYF.

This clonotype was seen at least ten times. The CDR3 coding sequence is TGCGCCAGCAGGGCAACTGGGCTGAGGGAGCAGTACTTC. It codes for CASRATGLREQYF. V gene TRBV4-1 combines with J gene TRBJ2-7; unclear D gene. Germline V CDR1 and CDR2: MGHRA, YSYEKL. Trimming removed 6 bases at V and 7 bases at J, with 16 bases between. This CDR3 is 13 amino acids long.

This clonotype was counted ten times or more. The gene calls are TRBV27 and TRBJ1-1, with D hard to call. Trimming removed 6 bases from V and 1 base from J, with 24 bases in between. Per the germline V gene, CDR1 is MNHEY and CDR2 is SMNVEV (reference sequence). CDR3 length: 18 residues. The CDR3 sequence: CASSFAEVTPGPNTEAFF. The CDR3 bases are TGTGCCAGCAGCTTCGCCGAGGTAACCCCGGGTCCGAACACTGAAGCTTTCTTT.